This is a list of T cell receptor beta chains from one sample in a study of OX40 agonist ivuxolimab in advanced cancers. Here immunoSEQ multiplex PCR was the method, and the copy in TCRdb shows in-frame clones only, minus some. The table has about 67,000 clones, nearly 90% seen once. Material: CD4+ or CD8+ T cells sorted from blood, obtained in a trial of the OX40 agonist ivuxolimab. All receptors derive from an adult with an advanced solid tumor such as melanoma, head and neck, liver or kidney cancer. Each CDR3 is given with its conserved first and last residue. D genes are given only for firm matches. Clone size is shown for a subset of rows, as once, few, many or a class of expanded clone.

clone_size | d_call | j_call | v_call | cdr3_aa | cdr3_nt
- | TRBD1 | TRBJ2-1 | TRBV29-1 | CSARRTGTGAGSYNEQFF | TGCAGCGCCCGCCGGACCGGGACAGGGGCAGGCTCCTACAATGAGCAGTTCTTC
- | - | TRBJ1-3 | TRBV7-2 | CASSLVSAAGNTIYF | TGTGCCAGCAGCCTCGTATCAGCGGCTGGAAACACCATATATTTT
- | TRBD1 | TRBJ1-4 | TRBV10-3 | CAIRQGAANEKLFF | TGTGCCATCCGACAGGGGGCGGCAAATGAAAAACTGTTTTTT
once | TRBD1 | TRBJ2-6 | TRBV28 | CASSLPGQGHSGANVLTF | TGTGCCAGCAGTTTGCCGGGACAGGGGCACTCTGGGGCCAACGTCCTGACTTTC
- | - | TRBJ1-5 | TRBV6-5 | CASSFVQGNQPQHF | TGTGCCAGCAGTTTCGTACAGGGTAATCAGCCCCAGCATTTT
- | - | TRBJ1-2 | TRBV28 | CASSSPAGDGSNYGYTF | TGTGCCAGCAGTTCCCCGGCAGGGGACGGTTCTAACTATGGCTACACCTTC
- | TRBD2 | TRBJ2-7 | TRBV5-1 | CASSFGSGTGGEQYF | TGCGCCAGCAGCTTTGGTAGCGGGACCGGGGGCGAGCAGTACTTC
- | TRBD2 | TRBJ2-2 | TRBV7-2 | CASSLAPGLAGFANTGELFF | TGTGCCAGCAGCTTAGCACCGGGACTAGCGGGCTTCGCGAACACCGGGGAGCTGTTTTTT
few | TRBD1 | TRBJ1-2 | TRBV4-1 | CASSQNRQGRGYTF | TGCGCCAGCAGCCAGAACAGACAGGGACGTGGCTACACCTTC
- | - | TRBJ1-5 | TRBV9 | CASSPRGQFSNQPQHF | TGTGCCAGCAGCCCAAGAGGACAGTTTAGCAATCAGCCCCAGCATTTT
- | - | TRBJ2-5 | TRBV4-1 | CASSHSDPLGAGIETQYF | TGCGCCAGCAGCCATAGCGACCCCCTTGGGGCAGGGATAGAGACCCAGTACTTC
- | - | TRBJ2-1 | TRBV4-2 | CASSQPSPGIDEQFF | TGTGCCAGCAGCCAGCCCTCCCCTGGTATCGATGAGCAGTTCTTC
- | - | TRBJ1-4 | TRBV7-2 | CASSFLQATNEKLFF | TGTGCCAGCAGCTTTCTCCAGGCAACTAATGAAAAACTGTTTTTT
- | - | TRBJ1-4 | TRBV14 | CASSQVGTTNEKLFF | TGTGCCAGCAGCCAAGTAGGGACAACTAATGAAAAACTGTTTTTT
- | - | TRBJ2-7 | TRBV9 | CASSVEGSKSSYEQYF | TGTGCCAGCAGCGTAGAGGGCAGTAAGTCCTCCTACGAGCAGTACTTC
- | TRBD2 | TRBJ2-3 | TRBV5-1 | CASSSALFSGGDTQYF | TGCGCCAGCAGCTCCGCACTCTTTAGCGGGGGAGATACGCAGTATTTT
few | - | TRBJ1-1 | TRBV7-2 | CASSSGFGNMNTEAFF | TGTGCCAGCAGCTCCGGGTTTGGGAACATGAACACTGAAGCTTTCTTT
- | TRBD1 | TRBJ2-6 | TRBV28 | CASSSPAGTGKGANVLTF | TGTGCCAGCAGTTCCCCCGCCGGGACAGGGAAAGGGGCCAACGTCCTGACTTTC
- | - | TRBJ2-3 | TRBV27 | CASSFRGTDTQYF | TGTGCCAGCAGTTTTCGGGGGACAGATACGCAGTATTTT
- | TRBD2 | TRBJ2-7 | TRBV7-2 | CASSNLRGGRVNYEQYF | TGTGCCAGCAGCAACCTCCGGGGCGGGAGGGTCAACTACGAGCAGTACTTC
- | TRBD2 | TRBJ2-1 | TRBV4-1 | CASSQGFPGGYNEQFF | TGCGCCAGCAGCCAAGGGTTTCCGGGAGGGTACAATGAGCAGTTCTTC
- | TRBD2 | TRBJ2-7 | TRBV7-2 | CASSLGRTSGGDSYEQYF | TGTGCCAGCAGCTTAGGGCGGACTAGCGGGGGAGACTCCTACGAGCAGTACTTC
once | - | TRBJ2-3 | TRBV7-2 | CASSLVGTQYF | TGTGCCAGCAGCTTAGTGGGTACGCAGTATTTT
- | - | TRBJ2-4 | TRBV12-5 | CASGGTPPRGNIQYF | TGTGCTAGTGGAGGGACACCTCCCCGGGGAAACATTCAGTACTTC
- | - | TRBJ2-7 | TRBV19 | CASSRTLVAREQYF | TGTGCCAGTAGCAGGACACTAGTTGCGCGCGAGCAGTACTTC
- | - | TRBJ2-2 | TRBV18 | CASSPSGRNTGELFF | TGTGCCAGCTCACCATCAGGGAGGAACACCGGGGAGCTGTTTTTT
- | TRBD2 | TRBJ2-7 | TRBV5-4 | CASSLNSGTYEQYF | TGTGCCAGCAGCCTTAATAGCGGGACCTACGAGCAGTACTTC
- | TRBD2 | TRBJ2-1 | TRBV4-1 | CASSQTGLAYNEQFF | TGCGCCAGCAGCCAAACGGGACTAGCCTACAATGAGCAGTTCTTC
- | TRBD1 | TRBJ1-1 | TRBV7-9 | CASSLVGVLTDRVNTEAFF | TGTGCCAGCAGCTTAGTGGGAGTATTAACCGACAGGGTGAACACTGAAGCTTTCTTT
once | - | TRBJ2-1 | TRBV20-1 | CSASGRNEQFF | TGCAGTGCCTCGGGCCGAAATGAGCAGTTCTTC
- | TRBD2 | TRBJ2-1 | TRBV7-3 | CASRLGLAGYNEQFF | TGTGCCAGCAGACTCGGACTAGCGGGATACAATGAGCAGTTCTTC
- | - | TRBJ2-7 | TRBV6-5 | CASSYLPGLSYEQYF | TGTGCCAGCAGTTACTTACCGGGACTCTCCTACGAGCAGTACTTC
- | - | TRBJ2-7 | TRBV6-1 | CASSDGSGPTYEQYF | TGTGCCAGCAGCGACGGATCGGGGCCAACCTACGAGCAGTACTTC
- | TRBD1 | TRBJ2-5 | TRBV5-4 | CASSRGTGGLTQYF | TGTGCCAGCAGCCGGGGGACAGGGGGCCTGACCCAGTACTTC
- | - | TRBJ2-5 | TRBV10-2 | CASSESGGKTQYF | TGCGCCAGCAGTGAGTCCGGCGGTAAGACCCAGTACTTC
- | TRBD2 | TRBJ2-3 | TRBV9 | CASSVDGLAGGPVDTQYF | TGTGCCAGCAGCGTAGACGGACTAGCGGGAGGGCCGGTAGATACGCAGTATTTT
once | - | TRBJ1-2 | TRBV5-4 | CASSLRQSGELYTF | TGTGCCAGCAGTCTGCGGCAGTCAGGGGAGCTCTACACCTTC
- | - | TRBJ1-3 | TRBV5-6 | CASSPGQGFSGNTIYF | TGTGCCAGCAGCCCAGGGCAGGGCTTCTCTGGAAACACCATATATTTT
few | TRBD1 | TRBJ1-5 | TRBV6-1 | CASRVAGGGNQPQHF | TGTGCCAGCAGGGTTGCAGGGGGCGGCAATCAGCCCCAGCATTTT
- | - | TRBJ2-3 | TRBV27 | CASSLRLTDTQYF | TGTGCCAGCAGTTTACGGTTAACAGATACGCAGTATTTT
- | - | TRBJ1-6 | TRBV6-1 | CASSRGLWESPLHF | TGTGCCAGCAGCAGGGGCCTCTGGGAGTCACCCCTCCACTTT
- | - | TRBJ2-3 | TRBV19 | CASGGRTNTDTQYF | TGTGCCAGCGGGGGCAGGACGAACACAGATACGCAGTATTTT
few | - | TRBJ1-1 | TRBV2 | CASSGDRNTEAFF | TGTGCCAGCAGTGGTGACAGGAACACTGAAGCTTTCTTT
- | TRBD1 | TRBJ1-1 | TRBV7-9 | CASSTGQVKTEAFF | TGTGCCAGCAGCACGGGACAGGTAAAAACTGAAGCTTTCTTT
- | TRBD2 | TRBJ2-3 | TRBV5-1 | CASSIARTSGSLSTDTQYF | TGCGCCAGCAGCATTGCTAGGACTAGCGGGAGCCTAAGCACAGATACGCAGTATTTT
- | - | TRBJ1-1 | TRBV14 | CASSQGMNTEAFF | TGTGCCAGCAGCCAGGGGATGAACACTGAAGCTTTCTTT